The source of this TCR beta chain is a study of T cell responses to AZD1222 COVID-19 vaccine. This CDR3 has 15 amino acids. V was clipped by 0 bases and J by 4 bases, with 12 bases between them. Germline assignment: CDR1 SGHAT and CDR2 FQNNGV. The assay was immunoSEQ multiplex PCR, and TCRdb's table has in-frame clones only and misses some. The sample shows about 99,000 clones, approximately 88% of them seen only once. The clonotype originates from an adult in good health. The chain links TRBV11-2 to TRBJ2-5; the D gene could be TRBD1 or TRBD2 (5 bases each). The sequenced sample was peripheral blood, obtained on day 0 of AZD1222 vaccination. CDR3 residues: CASSLDRGGPETQYF. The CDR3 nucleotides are TGTGCCAGCAGCTTAGATCGTGGGGGTCCAGAGACCCAGTACTTC.